This paragraph covers one T cell receptor (beta chain) sequence. The antigen is not known. The data are from a study of cytomegalovirus exposure and HLA in healthy donors. Overall study: The roughly 670 first-cohort repertoires shared a platform with the 120 or so validation repertoires, as reported in a later analysis. General study points: Through in vitro validation, a few CMV-associated chains were shown to be specific for CMV antigens. The investigators catalogued 150 or so TCR beta chains as cytomegalovirus-associated.

V was clipped by 1 base and J by 2 bases; unmatched bases: 10. Germline CDR1 reads SGHNT; CDR2 reads YENEEA. The length of the CDR3 is 18 residues. Here immunoSEQ multiplex PCR was the method, and the copy in TCRdb shows in-frame clones only, minus some. The sample includes some 260,000 clones, 90% of them seen just once. Sequenced input: PBMCs. V and J are TRBV11-3 and TRBJ2-3; 9 nucleotides line up with TRBD2. This receptor was obtained from a woman in her 30s in good health and CMV-seronegative. CDR3 sequence reads: CASSLALAGSPPTDTQYF. In DNA, the CDR3 is TGTGCCAGCAGCTTAGCTCTAGCGGGATCCCCTCCCACAGATACGCAGTATTTT.